What follows are 17 T cell receptor beta chains derived from one specimen sequenced in a study of OX40 agonist ivuxolimab in advanced cancers. Measured with immunoSEQ multiplex PCR; TCRdb has only the in-frame clones, and not every one. Found here are about 53,000 clones, about 88% of them singletons; the top ten hold about 1.5%. The sequencing used CD4+ or CD8+ T cells sorted from blood, collected in a trial of the OX40 agonist ivuxolimab. The source of these receptors is an adult with an advanced solid tumor such as melanoma, head and neck, liver or kidney cancer.

This chain joins TRBV6-1 and TRBJ2-7, with D unresolved. This CDR3 is 14 amino acids long. Trimming shortened V by 2 bases and J by 0 bases, and 8 bases separated the two germline ends. Germline V gene sequence: CDR1 MNHNS, CDR2 SASEGT. The CDR3 protein is CASSESGISYEQYF. As DNA, the CDR3 is TGTGCCAGCAGTGAATCGGGCATCTCCTACGAGCAGTACTTC.

This clone was seen a single time. The CDR3 DNA follows: TGTGCCAGCAGTGTTGGCGGGCCTTTGGATGAGCAGTTCTTC. Amino acid sequence: CASSVGGPLDEQFF. The chain combines TRBV6-1 with TRBJ2-1; tentative D call: TRBD2 (5 bases). Trimming pared 4 bases from V and 8 bases from J, leaving 15 bases between. The CDR3 length is 14 residues. Germline assignment: CDR1 MNHNS and CDR2 SASEGT.

The rearrangement joins TRBV7-9 to TRBJ2-5; 9 positions agree with TRBD1. The V gene's germline CDR1 is SEHNR and CDR2 FQNEAQ (reference sequence). J lost 4 bases, V lost 5 bases, and 5 bases had no gene match. The length of the CDR3 is 14 residues. CDR3 amino acids: CASSPQGARETQYF. The DNA of the CDR3 is TGTGCCAGCAGCCCACAGGGGGCTCGAGAGACCCAGTACTTC.

The table lists this clone with a count of one. V is TRBV5-1 and J is TRBJ1-1; D gene unclear. V was cut by 4 bases and J by 1 base, with 11 bases left in between. CDR3 length: 14 amino acids. The germline gives CDR1 SGHRS, CDR2 YFSETQ. In DNA form, the CDR3 reads TGCGCCAGCAGCCTTTCGACGGCGAACACTGAAGCTTTCTTT. It translates to CASSLSTANTEAFF.

The genes are TRBV7-3 and TRBJ2-5; D perhaps matches TRBD2 (5 bases). CDR3 length: 14 amino acids. CDR1 and CDR2 (germline): SGHTA, FQGTGA. V was shortened by 5 bases and J by 4 bases, with 14 bases between the two germline ends. The CDR3 DNA reads as TGTGCCAGCAGCCCAGAGGGCCCAACAGAGACCCAGTACTTC. Amino acid sequence: CASSPEGPTETQYF. Using reference TRBV7-3 and TRBJ2-5 for the parts outside the CDR3, the full variable domain is GAGVSQTPSNKVTEKGKYVELRCDPISGHTALYWYRQSLGQGPEFLIYFQGTGAADDSGLPNDRFFAVRPEGSVSTLKIQRTERGDSAVYLCASSPEGPTETQYFGPGTRLLVL.

The V and J genes are TRBV6-5 and TRBJ1-3; D may be TRBD1 (5 bases). The germline V and J ends were trimmed by 8 bases and 6 bases, with 17 bases remaining between them. The CDR3 extends over 14 amino acids. CDR1 is MNHEY, CDR2 SVGAGI, per germline. The DNA of the CDR3 is TGTGCCAGCTTTCGGGACGGACCAGAAAACACCATATATTTT. It encodes CASFRDGPENTIYF.

V and J are TRBV18 and TRBJ2-7; 10 bases are a match to TRBD1. Germline V gene data show CDR1 as KGHSH and CDR2 as LQKENI. The CDR3 is made up of 13 amino acids. The ends lost 5 bases at V and 4 bases at J; junction bases unmatched: 2. The CDR3 sequence: CASSMDRGYEQYF. In nucleotides, the CDR3 is TGTGCCAGCTCAATGGACAGGGGGTACGAGCAGTACTTC.

This chain connects TRBV5-1 to TRBJ1-1; 7 bases line up with TRBD1. CDR1 SGHRS and CDR2 YFSETQ come from the germline V gene. Germline trimming cut 2 bases from V and 3 bases from J; bases unmatched to any gene: 16. The CDR3 covers 18 residues. The CDR3 here is CASSFFLGTGARDTEAFF. DNA of the CDR3: TGCGCCAGCAGCTTTTTTCTTGGTACAGGGGCAAGGGACACTGAAGCTTTCTTT.

The chain recombines TRBV19 with TRBJ1-1; D might be TRBD1 (5 bases). Trimming pared 5 bases from V and 5 bases from J, leaving 15 bases between. Germline V gene sequence: CDR1 LNHDA, CDR2 SQIVND (reference sequence). This CDR3 is built from 14 residues. The CDR3 nucleotides read TGTGCCAGTAGTGCCCCAGGGAGGGTAACTGAAGCTTTCTTT. Translation: CASSAPGRVTEAFF.

The chain is built from TRBV11-2 and TRBJ1-2; D is unresolved. Trimming took off 1 base at V and 3 bases at J, with 3 bases between the two ends. CDR3 length equals 12 residues. Germline CDR1 SGHAT, CDR2 FQNNGV. CDR3 DNA sequence: TGTGCCAGCAGCTTAGGCTACTATGGCTACACCTTC. It encodes CASSLGYYGYTF.

V usage is TRBV10-3 and J usage is TRBJ1-1, with 8 bases identical to TRBD1. Germline V gene sequence: CDR1 ENHRY, CDR2 SYGVKD. With 8 bases clipped from V and 0 bases from J, the junction kept 2 bases outside the gene matches. The CDR3 spans 13 residues. DNA for the CDR3: TGTGCCATCGCGACAGGGGTGAACACTGAAGCTTTCTTT. Amino acid sequence: CAIATGVNTEAFF.

The chain is built from TRBV10-3 and TRBJ1-5; weak D call: TRBD1 (5 bases). CDR3 size: 14 residues. The V and J ends lost 3 bases and 7 bases respectively, with 13 bases between them. Germline V lookup: CDR1 ENHRY, CDR2 SYGVKD. The CDR3 sequence: CAISERDGRQPQHF. In DNA, the CDR3 is TGTGCCATCAGTGAAAGGGACGGGCGGCAGCCCCAGCATTTT.

The CDR3 nucleotides are TGTGCCAGCAGCCAAGACTGGCGGGCGATATACACCTCCTACAATGAGCAGTTCTTC. Translated: CASSQDWRAIYTSYNEQFF. The rearrangement links TRBV4-2 to TRBJ2-1, with a weak D call TRBD2 (5 bases). Trimming removed 0 bases from V and 0 bases from J, with 18 bases in between. The CDR3 length is 19 residues. Germline CDR1 and CDR2: LGHNA and YNFKEQ.

This chain links TRBV6-4 with TRBJ2-5, with D possibly being TRBD1 (5 bases). Judging by the DNA end, TRBJ2-7 fits better; the J call may be wrong. The CDR3 is 16 amino acids. Per the germline V gene, CDR1 is MRHNA and CDR2 is SNTAGT. The CDR3 region is CASWEGSGILTYEQYF. The CDR3 DNA reads TGTGCCAGTTGGGAAGGATCAGGGATACTTACCTACGAGCAGTACTTC.

V and J are TRBV18 and TRBJ1-1; D gene uncertain. The germline V and J ends were trimmed by 3 bases and 4 bases, with 15 bases remaining between them. Germline V gives CDR1 KGHSH, CDR2 LQKENI. This CDR3 has 15 amino acids. CDR3 amino acids: CASSPQRAGSTEAFF. In nucleotides, the CDR3 is TGTGCCAGCTCACCTCAACGGGCGGGGAGCACTGAAGCTTTCTTT.

The J gene is TRBJ2-1, the V gene TRBV9; D is undetermined. V was cut by 0 bases and J by 1 base, with 8 bases left in between. CDR3 length: 15 amino acids. Germline lookup yields CDR1 SGDLS and CDR2 YYNGEE. The CDR3 DNA follows: TGTGCCAGCAGCGTAGCTACCGGTTCCTACAATGAGCAGTTCTTC. Its protein product is CASSVATGSYNEQFF.

This chain connects TRBV5-1 to TRBJ1-2, with D perhaps TRBD1 (6 bases). Trimming stripped 7 bases from V and 4 bases from J, with 20 bases between. Looked up from germline, CDR1 is SGHRS and CDR2 is YFSETQ. The length of the CDR3 is 15 residues. As DNA, the CDR3 is TGCGCCAGCGAGCCCCTTGGGGGGGGCTCCTATGGCTACACCTTC. Amino acids: CASEPLGGGSYGYTF.